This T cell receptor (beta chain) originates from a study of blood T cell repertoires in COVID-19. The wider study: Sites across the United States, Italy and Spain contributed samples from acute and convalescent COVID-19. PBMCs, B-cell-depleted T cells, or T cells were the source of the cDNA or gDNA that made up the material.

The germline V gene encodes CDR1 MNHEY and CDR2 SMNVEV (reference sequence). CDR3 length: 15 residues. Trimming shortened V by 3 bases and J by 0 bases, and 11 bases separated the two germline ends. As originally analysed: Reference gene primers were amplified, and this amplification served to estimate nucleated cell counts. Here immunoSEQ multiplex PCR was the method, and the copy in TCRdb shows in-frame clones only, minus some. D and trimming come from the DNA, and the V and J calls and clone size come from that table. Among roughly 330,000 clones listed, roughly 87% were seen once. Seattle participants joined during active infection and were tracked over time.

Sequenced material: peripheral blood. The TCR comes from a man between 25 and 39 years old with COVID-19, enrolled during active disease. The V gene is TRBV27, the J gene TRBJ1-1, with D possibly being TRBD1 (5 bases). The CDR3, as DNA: TGTGCCAGCAGTTTGCTAGGGGAGGTGAACACTGAAGCTTTCTTT. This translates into CASSLLGEVNTEAFF.